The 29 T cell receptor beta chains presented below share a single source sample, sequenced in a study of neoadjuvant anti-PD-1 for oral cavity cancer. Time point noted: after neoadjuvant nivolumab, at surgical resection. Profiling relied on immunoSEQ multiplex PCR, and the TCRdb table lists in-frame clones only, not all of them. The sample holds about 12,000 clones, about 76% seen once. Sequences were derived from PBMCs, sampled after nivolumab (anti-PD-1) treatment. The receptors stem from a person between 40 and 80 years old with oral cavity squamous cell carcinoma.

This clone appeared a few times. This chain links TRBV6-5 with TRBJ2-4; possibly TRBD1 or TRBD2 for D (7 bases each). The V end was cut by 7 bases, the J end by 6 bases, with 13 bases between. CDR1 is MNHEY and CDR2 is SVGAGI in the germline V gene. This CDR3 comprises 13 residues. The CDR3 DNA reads TGTGCCAGCACCCCAGGGGGGGCAAACATTCAGTACTTC. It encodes CASTPGGANIQYF.

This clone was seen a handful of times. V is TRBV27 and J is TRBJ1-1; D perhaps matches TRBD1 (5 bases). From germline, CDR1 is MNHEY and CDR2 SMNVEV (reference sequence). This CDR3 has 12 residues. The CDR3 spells CATGHGDTEAFF. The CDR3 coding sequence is TGTGCGACCGGACATGGAGACACTGAAGCTTTCTTT.

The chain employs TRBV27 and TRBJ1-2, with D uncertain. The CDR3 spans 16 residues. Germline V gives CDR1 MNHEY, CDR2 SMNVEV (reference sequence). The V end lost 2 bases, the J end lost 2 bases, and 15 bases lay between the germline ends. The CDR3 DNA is TGTGCCAGCAGTTTACGACCGGACGGATACAACTATGGCTACACCTTC. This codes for CASSLRPDGYNYGYTF.

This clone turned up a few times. The CDR3 DNA reads as TGTGCCACCGACCTCTCACCAGACCAAGGGTATGGCTACACCTTC. Amino acids: CATDLSPDQGYGYTF. J is TRBJ1-2 and V is TRBV19; D remains unclear. The germline V gene has CDR1 LNHDA and CDR2 SQIVND (reference sequence). The CDR3 length is 15 residues. V lost 10 bases to trimming and J lost 5 bases, with 23 bases between them. Supplemented by reference TRBV19 and TRBJ1-2, the full variable domain reads DGGITQSPKYLFRKEGQNVTLSCEQNLNHDAMYWYRQDPGQGLRLIYYSQIVNDFQKGDIAEGYSVSREKKESFPLTVTSAQKNPTAFYLCATDLSPDQGYGYTFGSGTRLTVV.

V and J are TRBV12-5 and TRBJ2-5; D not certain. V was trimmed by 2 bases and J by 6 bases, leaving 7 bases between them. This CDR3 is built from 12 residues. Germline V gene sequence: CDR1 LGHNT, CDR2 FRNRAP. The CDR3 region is CASGLPDQTQYF. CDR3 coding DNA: TGTGCTAGTGGTTTGCCAGACCAGACCCAGTACTTC.

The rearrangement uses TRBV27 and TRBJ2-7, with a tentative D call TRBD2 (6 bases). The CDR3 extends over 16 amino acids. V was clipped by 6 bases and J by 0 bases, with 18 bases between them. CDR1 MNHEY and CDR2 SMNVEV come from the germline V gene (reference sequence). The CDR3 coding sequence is TGTGCCAGCAGATTTACCCGCCGGGACTCCTCCTACGAGCAGTACTTC. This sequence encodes CASRFTRRDSSYEQYF.

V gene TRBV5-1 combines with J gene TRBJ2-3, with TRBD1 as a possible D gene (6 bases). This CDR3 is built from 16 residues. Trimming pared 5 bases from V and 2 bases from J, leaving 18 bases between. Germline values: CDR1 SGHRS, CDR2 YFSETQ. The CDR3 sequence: CASSPYIDRFTDTQYF. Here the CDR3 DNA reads TGCGCCAGCAGTCCCTACATAGACAGGTTCACAGATACGCAGTATTTT.

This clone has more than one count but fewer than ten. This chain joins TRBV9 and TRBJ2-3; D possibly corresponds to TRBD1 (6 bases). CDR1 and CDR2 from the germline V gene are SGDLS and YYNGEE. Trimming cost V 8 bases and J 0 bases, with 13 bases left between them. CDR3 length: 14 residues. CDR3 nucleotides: TGTGCCAGTGGAACAGGGTTTAGCACAGATACGCAGTATTTT. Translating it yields CASGTGFSTDTQYF. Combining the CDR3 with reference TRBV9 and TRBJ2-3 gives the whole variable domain DSGVTQTPKHLITATGQRVTLRCSPRSGDLSVYWYQQSLDQGLQFLIQYYNGEERAKGNILERFSAQQFPDLHSELNLSSLELGDSALYFCASGTGFSTDTQYFGPGTRLTVL.

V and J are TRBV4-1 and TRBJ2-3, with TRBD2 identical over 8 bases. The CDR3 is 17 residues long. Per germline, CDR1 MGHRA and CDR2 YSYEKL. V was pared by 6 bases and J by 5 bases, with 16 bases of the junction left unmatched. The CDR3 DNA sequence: TGCGCCAGCAGGATATCGGTCACGCGGGGGGCTGGAGATACGCAGTATTTT. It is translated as CASRISVTRGAGDTQYF.

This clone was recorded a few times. The chain's CDR3 is CASMLATDTQYF. In nucleotides, the CDR3 is TGCGCCAGCATGCTAGCTACAGATACGCAGTATTTT. The gene calls are TRBV10-1 and TRBJ2-3; D may be TRBD2 (5 bases). The CDR3 has 12 amino acids. Per germline, CDR1 WNHNN and CDR2 SYGVQD (reference sequence). Trimming took off 7 bases at V and 3 bases at J, with 8 bases between the two ends.

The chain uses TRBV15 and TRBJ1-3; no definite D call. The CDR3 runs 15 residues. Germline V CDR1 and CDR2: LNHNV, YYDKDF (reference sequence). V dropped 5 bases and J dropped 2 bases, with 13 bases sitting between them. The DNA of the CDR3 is TGTGCCACCAGCCCTATGAGGGCGGCTGGAAACACCATATATTTT. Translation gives CATSPMRAAGNTIYF. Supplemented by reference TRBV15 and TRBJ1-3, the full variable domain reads DAMVIQNPRYQVTQFGKPVTLSCSQTLNHNVMYWYQQKSSQAPKLLFHYYDKDFNNEADTPDNFQSRRPNTSFCFLDIRSPGLGDTAMYLCATSPMRAAGNTIYFGEGSWLTVV.

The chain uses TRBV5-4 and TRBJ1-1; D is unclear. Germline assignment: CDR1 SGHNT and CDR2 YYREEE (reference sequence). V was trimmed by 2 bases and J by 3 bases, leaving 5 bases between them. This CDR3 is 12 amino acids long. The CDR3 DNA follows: TGTGCCAGCAGCTTAAGGGACACTGAAGCTTTCTTT. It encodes CASSLRDTEAFF.

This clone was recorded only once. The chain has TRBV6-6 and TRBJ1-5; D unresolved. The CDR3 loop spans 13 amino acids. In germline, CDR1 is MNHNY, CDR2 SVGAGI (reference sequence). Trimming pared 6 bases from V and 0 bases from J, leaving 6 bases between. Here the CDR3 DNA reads TGTGCCAGCAGACAAGATAGCAATCAGCCCCAGCATTTT. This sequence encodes CASRQDSNQPQHF.

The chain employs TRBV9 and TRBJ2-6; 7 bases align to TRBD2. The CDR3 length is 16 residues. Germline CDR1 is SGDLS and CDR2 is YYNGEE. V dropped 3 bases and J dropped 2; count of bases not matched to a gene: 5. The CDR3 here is CASSALREAGANVLTF. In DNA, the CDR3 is TGTGCCAGCAGCGCCCTTCGGGAGGCTGGGGCCAACGTCCTGACTTTC.

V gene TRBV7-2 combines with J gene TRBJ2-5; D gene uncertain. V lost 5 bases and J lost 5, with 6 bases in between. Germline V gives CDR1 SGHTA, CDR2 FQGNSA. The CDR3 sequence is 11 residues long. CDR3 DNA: TGTGCCAGCAGCCCGAGGGAGACCCAGTACTTC. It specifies CASSPRETQYF.

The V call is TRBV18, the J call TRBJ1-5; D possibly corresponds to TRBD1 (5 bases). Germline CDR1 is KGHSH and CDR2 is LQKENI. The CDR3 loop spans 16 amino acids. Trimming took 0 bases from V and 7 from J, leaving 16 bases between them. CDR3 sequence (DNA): TGTGCCAGCTCACCACCGGTCCGTTTACGGGGCCAGCCCCAGCATTTT. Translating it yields CASSPPVRLRGQPQHF.

The CDR3 reads CASKLGNTGELFF. The CDR3, as DNA: TGCGCCAGCAAGTTGGGTAACACCGGGGAGCTGTTTTTT. The chain carries TRBV5-1 and TRBJ2-2; D remains ambiguous. V gave up 6 bases and J gave up 2 bases, with 8 bases separating them. Germline assignment: CDR1 SGHRS and CDR2 YFSETQ. The CDR3 contains 13 residues.

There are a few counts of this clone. CDR3 in DNA: TGCGCCAGCAGCCGGACAGTCCAAGAGACCCAGTACTTC. This sequence encodes CASSRTVQETQYF. The chain is built from TRBV10-1 and TRBJ2-5; D is perhaps TRBD1 (6 bases). The germline V gene has CDR1 WNHNN and CDR2 SYGVQD (reference sequence). V lost 6 bases and J 1 base, leaving 9 bases between the germline ends. CDR3 length: 13 residues.

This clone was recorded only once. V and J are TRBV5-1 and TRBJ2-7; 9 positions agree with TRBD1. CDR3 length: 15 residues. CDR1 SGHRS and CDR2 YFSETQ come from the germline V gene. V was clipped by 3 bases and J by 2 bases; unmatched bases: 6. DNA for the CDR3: TGCGCCAGCAGCTCGGGACAGGGATCAACCTACGAGCAGTACTTC. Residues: CASSSGQGSTYEQYF.

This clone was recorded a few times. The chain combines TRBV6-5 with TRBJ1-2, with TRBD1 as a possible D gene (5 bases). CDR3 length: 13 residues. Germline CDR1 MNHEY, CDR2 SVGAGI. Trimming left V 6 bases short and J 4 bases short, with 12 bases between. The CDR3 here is CASSPGAGYGYTF. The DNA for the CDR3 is TGTGCCAGCAGCCCCGGGGCGGGCTATGGCTACACCTTC.

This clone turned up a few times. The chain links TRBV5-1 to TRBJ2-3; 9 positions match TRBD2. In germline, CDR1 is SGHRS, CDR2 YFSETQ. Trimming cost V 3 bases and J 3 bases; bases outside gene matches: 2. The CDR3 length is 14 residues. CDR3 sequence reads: CASSSSGKTDTQYF. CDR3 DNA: TGCGCCAGCAGCTCTAGCGGGAAGACAGATACGCAGTATTTT.

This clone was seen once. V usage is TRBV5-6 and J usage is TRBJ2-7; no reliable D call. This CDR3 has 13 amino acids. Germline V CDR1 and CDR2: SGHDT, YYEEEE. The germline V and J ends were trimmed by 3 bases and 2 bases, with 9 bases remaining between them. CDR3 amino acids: CASSSDLAYEQYF. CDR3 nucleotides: TGTGCCAGCAGCTCGGACCTCGCCTACGAGCAGTACTTC.

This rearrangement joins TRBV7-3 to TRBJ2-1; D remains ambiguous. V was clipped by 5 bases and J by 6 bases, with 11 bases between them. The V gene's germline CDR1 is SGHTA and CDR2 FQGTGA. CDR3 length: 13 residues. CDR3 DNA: TGTGCCAGCAGCAACTGGCCGGGCAATGAGCAGTTCTTC. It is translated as CASSNWPGNEQFF. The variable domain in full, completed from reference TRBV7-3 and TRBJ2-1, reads GAGVSQTPSNKVTEKGKYVELRCDPISGHTALYWYRQSLGQGPEFLIYFQGTGAADDSGLPNDRFFAVRPEGSVSTLKIQRTERGDSAVYLCASSNWPGNEQFFGPGTRLTVL.

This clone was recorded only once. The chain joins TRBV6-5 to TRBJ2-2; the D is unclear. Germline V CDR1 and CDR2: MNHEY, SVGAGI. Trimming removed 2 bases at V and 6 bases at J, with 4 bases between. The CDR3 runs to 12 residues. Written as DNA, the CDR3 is TGTGCCAGCAGTTACGTAGCCGGGGAGCTGTTTTTT. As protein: CASSYVAGELFF.

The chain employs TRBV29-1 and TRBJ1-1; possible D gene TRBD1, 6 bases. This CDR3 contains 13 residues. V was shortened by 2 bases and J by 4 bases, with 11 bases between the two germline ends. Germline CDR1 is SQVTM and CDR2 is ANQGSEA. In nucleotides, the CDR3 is TGCAGCGTTGAACAGGGGATTGCCACTGAAGCTTTCTTT. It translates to CSVEQGIATEAFF.

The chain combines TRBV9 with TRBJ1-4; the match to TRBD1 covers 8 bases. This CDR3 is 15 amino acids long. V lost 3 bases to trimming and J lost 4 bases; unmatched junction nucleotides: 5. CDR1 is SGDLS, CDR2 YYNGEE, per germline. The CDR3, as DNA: TGTGCCAGCAGCGCGCAGGGGGCCTTTAATGAAAAACTGTTTTTT. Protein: CASSAQGAFNEKLFF.

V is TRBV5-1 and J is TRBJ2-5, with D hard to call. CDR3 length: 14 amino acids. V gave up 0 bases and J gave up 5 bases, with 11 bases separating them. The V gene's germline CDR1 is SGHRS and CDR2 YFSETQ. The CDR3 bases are TGCGCCAGCAGCTTGGTTCCGGTTGGGGAGACCCAGTACTTC. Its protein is CASSLVPVGETQYF.

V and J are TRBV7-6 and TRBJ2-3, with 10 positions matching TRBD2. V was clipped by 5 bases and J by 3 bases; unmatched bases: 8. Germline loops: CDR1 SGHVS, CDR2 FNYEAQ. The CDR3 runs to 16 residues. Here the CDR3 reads CASSTSKRGGTDTQYF. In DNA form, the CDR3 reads TGTGCCAGCAGCACATCAAAGCGGGGGGGAACAGATACGCAGTATTTT.

The CDR3 sequence: CASSTGVGYGYTF. The CDR3 DNA follows: TGTGCCAGCAGTACAGGGGTCGGGTATGGCTACACCTTC. The rearrangement uses TRBV6-4 and TRBJ1-2; TRBD1 matches 7 bases. The CDR3 extends over 13 amino acids. V gave up 5 bases and J gave up 5 bases; unmatched junction bases: 5. From germline, CDR1 is MRHNA and CDR2 SNTAGT.